These 27 T cell receptor beta chains were all obtained from the same sample, sequenced in a study of response to subunit inactivated influenza vaccine. TCRdb fed the RT-PCR reads into MiXCR, producing one record per CDR3 protein. The table shows more than 200,000 distinct CDR3 sequences, with more than 9% occurring only once. Sequencing was performed on non-naive T cells sorted from PBMCs, taken 14 days before vaccination. The receptor source for this set is a man aged 50-59 years who received an inactivated influenza vaccine.

This clonotype has a count of ten or more. The genes are TRBV6-2 or TRBV6-3 and TRBJ2-2; a possible D gene is TRBD2 (5 bases). The CDR3 runs to 18 residues. CDR1 is MNHEY and CDR2 is SVGEGT in the germline V gene. Trimming removed 7 bases at V and 1 base at J, with 22 bases between. CDR3 DNA sequence: TGTGCCAGCATCCCCTTCGACGGGGTAAAAGGGAACACCGGGGAGCTGTTTTTT. Its protein is CASIPFDGVKGNTGELFF.

CDR3: CASSRTSGSSPIQYF. In nucleotides, the CDR3 is TGTGCCAGCAGTCGGACTAGCGGGAGTTCCCCCATTCAGTACTTC. The gene calls are TRBV6-6 and TRBJ2-4; TRBD2 matches at 13 bases. V was clipped by 5 bases and J by 9 bases; unmatched bases: 7. The CDR3 sequence is 15 residues long. Germline V CDR1 and CDR2: MNHNY, SVGAGI (reference sequence).

This clonotype has only a few counts. The chain links TRBV7-7 to TRBJ2-5; 7 bases map to TRBD1. The J segment lost 1 base and the V segment lost 4 bases, leaving 9 bases of the junction unmatched. The CDR3 has 16 residues. The germline V gene has CDR1 SSHAT and CDR2 FNYEAQ (reference sequence). The CDR3 sequence: CASSSETGKFQETQYF. The CDR3 nucleotides read TGTGCCAGCAGCTCCGAGACAGGGAAATTCCAAGAGACCCAGTACTTC.

This clonotype was picked up many times. The rearrangement links TRBV20-1 to TRBJ2-7; 8 bases line up with TRBD2. This CDR3 has 14 residues. CDR1 is DFQATT, CDR2 SNEGSKA, per germline (reference sequence). V was clipped by 3 bases and J by 6 bases; unmatched bases: 10. The CDR3 coding sequence is TGCAGTGCTAGGGGCCCGGGACTAGTATCCGAGCAGTACTTC. Residues: CSARGPGLVSEQYF.

The gene calls are TRBV9 and TRBJ2-2, with 7 bases matching TRBD1. CDR3 length: 15 amino acids. Germline trimming cut 0 bases from V and 4 bases from J; bases unmatched to any gene: 3. CDR1 and CDR2 (germline): SGDLS, YYNGEE. DNA for the CDR3: TGTGCCAGCAGCGTAGGCCAGGGGGTCACCGGGGAGCTGTTTTTT. Translating it yields CASSVGQGVTGELFF.

The chain employs TRBV15 and TRBJ2-5, with D perhaps TRBD1 (5 bases). Trimming shortened V by 0 bases and J by 4 bases, and 12 bases separated the two germline ends. This CDR3 region has 15 residues. From germline, CDR1 is LNHNV and CDR2 YYDKDF (reference sequence). This chain's CDR3 is CATSRDYQGSETQYF. The CDR3 region has the DNA TGTGCCACCAGCAGAGATTATCAGGGTTCAGAGACCCAGTACTTC.

This clonotype was observed a few times. The gene calls are TRBV7-9 and TRBJ2-1; TRBD2 matches 7 bases. This CDR3 has 16 residues. With V trimmed by 7 bases and J by 0 bases, 9 bases remained unmatched. Germline lookup yields CDR1 SEHNR and CDR2 FQNEAQ (reference sequence). The CDR3 coding sequence is TGTGCCAGCATGGGGGGGACCGGCAGCTCCTACAATGAGCAGTTCTTC. Its protein product is CASMGGTGSSYNEQFF.

This clonotype was seen a handful of times. The CDR3 loop reads CASSYQLAGGETQYF. The CDR3 DNA reads TGTGCCAGCTCCTACCAACTAGCGGGAGGAGAGACCCAGTACTTC. The V and J genes are TRBV28 and TRBJ2-5; 12 nucleotides match TRBD2. V lost 8 bases, J lost 4 bases, and 8 bases stayed unmatched. In germline, CDR1 is MDHEN, CDR2 SYDVKM. The CDR3 extends over 15 amino acids.

CDR3 in DNA: TGTGCCAGCAAAGGCGTTGTCAACAATGAGCAGTTCTTC. Translation gives CASKGVVNNEQFF. This rearrangement joins TRBV12-3 or TRBV12-4 to TRBJ2-1; D is unclear. CDR3 size: 13 residues. Trimming shortened V by 7 bases and J by 5 bases, and 12 bases separated the two germline ends.

This clonotype was recorded at least ten times. This chain connects TRBV11-1 to TRBJ2-1; TRBD1 might be the D (6 bases). This CDR3 contains 15 residues. V was clipped by 1 base and J by 4 bases, with 11 bases between them. Germline V gene data show CDR1 as SGHAT and CDR2 as FQDESV (reference sequence). CDR3 sequence reads: CASSLGGQQYNEQFF. In nucleotides, the CDR3 is TGTGCCAGCAGCTTAGGGGGACAACAATACAATGAGCAGTTCTTC.

Many counts were recorded for this clonotype. The V call is TRBV11-2, the J call TRBJ1-1; D is unclear. Deletions cut 2 bases from V and 5 bases from J, with 12 bases between. CDR1 SGHAT and CDR2 FQNNGV come from the germline V gene. The CDR3 runs 14 residues. CDR3 loop: CASSLRQGGTEAFF. The CDR3 DNA follows: TGTGCCAGCAGCTTAAGGCAAGGAGGAACTGAAGCTTTCTTT.

This clonotype was recorded at least ten times. The chain is built from TRBV5-1 and TRBJ2-1; 7 nucleotides match TRBD2. Germline V gene sequence: CDR1 SGHRS, CDR2 YFSETQ. V shed 0 bases and J 2 bases; nucleotides not matched to a gene: 8. The CDR3 runs to 17 residues. The CDR3 coding sequence is TGCGCCAGCAGCTTGGTCCTAGCGGAAACCACCTACAATGAGCAGTTCTTC. This gives the protein CASSLVLAETTYNEQFF.

The chain couples TRBV20-1 to TRBJ2-1; unclear D gene. Trimming shortened V by 1 base and J by 0 bases, and 13 bases separated the two germline ends. This CDR3 region has 16 residues. Germline V gene lookup returns CDR1 DFQATT and CDR2 SNEGSKA (reference sequence). For the CDR3, the DNA is TGCAGTGCTAGAGTAATAGGGCTAAGCTCCTACAATGAGCAGTTCTTC. Residues: CSARVIGLSSYNEQFF.

As to this clonotype: Possible read error: a much larger clone is one base away. The chain employs TRBV5-6 and TRBJ2-7; D is undetermined. The CDR3 is 11 residues long. Germline CDR1 is SGHDT and CDR2 is YYEEEE. The germline V and J ends were trimmed by 4 bases and 2 bases, with 4 bases remaining between them. The CDR3 nucleotides read TGTGCCAGCAGCCGCGCCTACGAGCAGTACTTC. This encodes CASSRAYEQYF.

This chain connects TRBV6-5 to TRBJ2-2; D possibly uses TRBD1 or TRBD2 (5 bases each). Germline V lookup: CDR1 MNHEY, CDR2 SVGAGI. The CDR3 is made up of 16 amino acids. V dropped 5 bases and J dropped 6 bases, with 19 bases sitting between them. CDR3 sequence (DNA): TGTGCCAGCAGTAACCGGGGCAGGGAAGTCTCCGGGGAGCTGTTTTTT. Residues: CASSNRGREVSGELFF.

This clonotype was detected only a few times. J is TRBJ2-1 and V is TRBV20-1; a weak D match, TRBD2 (6 bases). V was shortened by 6 bases and J by 4 bases, with 19 bases between the two germline ends. The length of the CDR3 is 15 residues. Germline CDR1 and CDR2: DFQATT and SNEGSKA (reference sequence). This CDR3 reads CSARPPAGTYNEQFF. The CDR3 nucleotides read TGCAGTGCCCGTCCCCCTGCGGGGACTTACAATGAGCAGTTCTTC.

This clonotype has only a few counts. CDR3 in DNA: TGTGCCAGCACGGGGGAGCAAGAGACCCAGTACTTC. It yields the protein CASTGEQETQYF. The chain is built from TRBV2 and TRBJ2-5; D might be TRBD2 (6 bases). The CDR3 is 12 residues long. V was cut by 7 bases and J by 2 bases, with 8 bases left in between. Per the germline V gene, CDR1 is SNHLY and CDR2 is FYNNEI.

The V gene is TRBV3-1, the J gene TRBJ1-3; D unresolved. CDR1 is LGHDT and CDR2 is YNNKEL in the germline V gene (reference sequence). This CDR3 contains 15 residues. V lost 5 bases and J lost 4, with 15 bases in between. DNA for the CDR3: TGTGCCAGCAGCGCCTCTTGGGCTGGAGGAAACACCATATATTTT. Its translation: CASSASWAGGNTIYF.

The V and J genes are TRBV30 and TRBJ1-3; 7 bases match TRBD1. The CDR3 length is 12 residues. Germline CDR1 and CDR2: GTSNPN and SVGIG (reference sequence). J was trimmed by 2 bases and V by 5 bases; bases with no gene match: 0. The CDR3 here is CAWGTAGNTIYF. The CDR3 DNA sequence: TGTGCCTGGGGGACAGCTGGAAACACCATATATTTT.

The chain employs TRBV4-3 and TRBJ2-1; no clear D. The CDR3 covers 14 residues. CDR1 LGHNA and CDR2 YSLEER come from the germline V gene. V was cut by 2 bases and J by 6 bases, with 11 bases left in between. The CDR3 sequence is CASSQYGRINEQFF. The CDR3 nucleotides are TGCGCCAGCAGCCAATACGGTAGAATCAATGAGCAGTTCTTC.

The chain has TRBV6-5 and TRBJ2-5, with a tentative D call TRBD1 (6 bases). Trimming took 2 bases from V and 4 from J, leaving 14 bases between them. The CDR3 is 15 amino acids. CDR1 is MNHEY, CDR2 SVGAGI, per germline. CDR3 bases: TGTGCCAGCAGTTACGGAATGACAGGAATAGAGACCCAGTACTTC. Translation: CASSYGMTGIETQYF.

This clonotype was counted a few times. The chain links TRBV5-1 to TRBJ2-1; D is ambiguous. Trimming stripped 2 bases from V and 0 bases from J, with 9 bases between. This CDR3 has 15 residues. Per germline, CDR1 SGHRS and CDR2 YFSETQ. The CDR3 DNA follows: TGCGCCAGCAGCTTATTAGGCAGCTCCTACAATGAGCAGTTCTTC. Encoded protein: CASSLLGSSYNEQFF.

The chain employs TRBV5-6 and TRBJ2-7, with a weak D call TRBD1 (7 bases). V was clipped by 5 bases and J by 2 bases, with 26 bases between them. The CDR3 extends over 18 amino acids. Germline CDR1 reads SGHDT; CDR2 reads YYEEEE. This chain's CDR3 is CASSPDREVPIAPYEQYF. The CDR3 DNA reads TGTGCCAGCAGTCCAGACAGGGAGGTCCCGATAGCACCCTACGAGCAGTACTTC.

This clonotype turned up a few times. This sequence joins TRBV29-1 and TRBJ2-1; possible D gene TRBD1, 5 bases. With 7 bases removed from V and 5 bases from J, the gap between germline ends came to 18 bases. This CDR3 spans 14 amino acids. Germline CDR1 reads SQVTM; CDR2 reads ANQGSEA. DNA for the CDR3: TGCAGCGCAGACCGACAGACCCTCGACAATGAGCAGTTCTTC. It encodes CSADRQTLDNEQFF.

There are many counts of this clonotype. The chain joins TRBV7-8 to TRBJ2-7; 7 nucleotides line up with TRBD1. Germline V gene sequence: CDR1 SGHVS, CDR2 FQNEAQ. J was trimmed by 3 bases and V by 5 bases; bases with no gene match: 10. This CDR3 region has 15 residues. The chain's CDR3 is CASSLREGAYYEQYF. DNA of the CDR3: TGTGCCAGCAGCCTTAGAGAGGGGGCCTACTACGAGCAGTACTTC. The full variable domain, its missing parts supplied by reference TRBV7-8 and TRBJ2-7, is GAGVSQSPRYKVAKRGQDVALRCDPISGHVSLFWYQQALGQGPEFLTYFQNEAQLDKSGLPSDRFFAERPEGSVSTLKIQRTQQEDSAVYLCASSLREGAYYEQYFGPGTRLTVT.

There are many counts of this clonotype. V gene TRBV5-6 combines with J gene TRBJ1-1; D is unresolved. The ends were cut back, 1 base at V and 4 bases at J, with 8 bases in the middle. The CDR3 has 13 residues. The germline gives CDR1 SGHDT, CDR2 YYEEEE. For the CDR3, the DNA is TGTGCCAGCAGCTTGAGATGGGGCACTGAAGCTTTCTTT. Encoded protein: CASSLRWGTEAFF.

Only a few counts were recorded for this clonotype. This chain joins TRBV11-3 and TRBJ1-6; D gene ambiguous. The CDR3 length is 13 residues. The V end was cut by 2 bases, the J end by 7 bases, with 6 bases between. Germline V gene lookup returns CDR1 SGHNT and CDR2 YENEEA. The CDR3, as DNA: TGTGCCAGCAGCTTACACTTCAATTCACCCCTCCACTTT. Encoded protein: CASSLHFNSPLHF.